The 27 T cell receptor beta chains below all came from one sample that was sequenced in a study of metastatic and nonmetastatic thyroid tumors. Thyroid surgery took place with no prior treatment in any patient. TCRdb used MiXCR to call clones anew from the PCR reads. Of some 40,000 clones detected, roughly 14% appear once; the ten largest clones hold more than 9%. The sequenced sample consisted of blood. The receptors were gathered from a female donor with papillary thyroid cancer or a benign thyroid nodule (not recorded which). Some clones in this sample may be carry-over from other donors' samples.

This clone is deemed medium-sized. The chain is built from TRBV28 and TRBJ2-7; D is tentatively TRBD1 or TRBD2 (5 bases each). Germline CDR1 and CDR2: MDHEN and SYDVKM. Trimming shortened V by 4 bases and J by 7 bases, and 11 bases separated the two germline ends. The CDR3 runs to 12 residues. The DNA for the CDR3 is TGTGCCAGCAGTTCCTCCTGGGGGGAGCAGTACTTC. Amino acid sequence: CASSSSWGEQYF.

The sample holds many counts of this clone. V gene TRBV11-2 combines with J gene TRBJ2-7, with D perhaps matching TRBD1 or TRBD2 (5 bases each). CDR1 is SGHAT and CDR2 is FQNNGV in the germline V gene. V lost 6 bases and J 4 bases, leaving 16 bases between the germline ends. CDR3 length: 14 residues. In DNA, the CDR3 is TGTGCCAGCAGTACTAACCGGGGCGATTACGAGCAGTACTTC. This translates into CASSTNRGDYEQYF.

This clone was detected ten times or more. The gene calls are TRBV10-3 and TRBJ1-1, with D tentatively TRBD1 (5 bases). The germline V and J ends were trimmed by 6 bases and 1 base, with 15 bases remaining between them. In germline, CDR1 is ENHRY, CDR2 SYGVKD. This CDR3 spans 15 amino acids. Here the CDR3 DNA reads TGTGCCATCAGGGAACGGGGTGGACAGAACACTGAAGCTTTCTTT. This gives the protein CAIRERGGQNTEAFF.

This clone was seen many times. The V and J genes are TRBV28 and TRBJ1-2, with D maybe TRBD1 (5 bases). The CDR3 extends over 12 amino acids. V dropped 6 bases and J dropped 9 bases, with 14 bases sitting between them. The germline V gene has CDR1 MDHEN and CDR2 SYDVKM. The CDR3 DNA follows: TGTGCCAGCAGATCGACAGTTACTAGCTACACCTTC. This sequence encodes CASRSTVTSYTF.

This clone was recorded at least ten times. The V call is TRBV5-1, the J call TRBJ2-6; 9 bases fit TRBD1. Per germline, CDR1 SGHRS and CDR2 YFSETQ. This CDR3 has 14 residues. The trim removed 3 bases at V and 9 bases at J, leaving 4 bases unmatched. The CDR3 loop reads CASSSPGQGNVLTF. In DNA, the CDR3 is TGCGCCAGCAGCTCTCCGGGACAGGGCAACGTCCTGACTTTC.

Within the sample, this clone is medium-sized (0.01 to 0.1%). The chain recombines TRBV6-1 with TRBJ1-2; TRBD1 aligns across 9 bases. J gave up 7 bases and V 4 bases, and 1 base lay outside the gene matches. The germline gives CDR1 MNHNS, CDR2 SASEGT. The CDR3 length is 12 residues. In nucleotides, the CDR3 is TGTGCCAGCAGTGCGACAGGGGGTGGCTACACCTTC. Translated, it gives CASSATGGGYTF.

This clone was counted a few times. The CDR3 spells CASSMTRGYTF. The DNA for the CDR3 is TGTGCCAGTAGTATGACTCGAGGCTACACCTTC. The chain employs TRBV19 and TRBJ1-2, with unresolved D. The CDR3 spans 11 residues. V shed 3 bases and J shed 8 bases, with 7 bases lying between them. Germline lookup yields CDR1 LNHDA and CDR2 SQIVND (reference sequence).

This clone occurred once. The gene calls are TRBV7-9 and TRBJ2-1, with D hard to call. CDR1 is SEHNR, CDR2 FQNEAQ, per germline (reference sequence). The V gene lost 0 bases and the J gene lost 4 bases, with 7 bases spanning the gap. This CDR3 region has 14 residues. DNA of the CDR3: TGTGCCAGCAGCTTAGCTGCAGTATACAATGAGCAGTTCTTC. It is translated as CASSLAAVYNEQFF.

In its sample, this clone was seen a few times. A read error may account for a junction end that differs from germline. The CDR3 coding sequence is TGTGCCAGCAGTGAAGGGCTCACTGGCTACGAGCATTACTTC. This translates into CASSEGLTGYEHYF. V usage is TRBV6-1 and J usage is TRBJ2-7; unclear D gene. The CDR3 contains 14 residues. Germline values: CDR1 MNHNS, CDR2 SASEGT.

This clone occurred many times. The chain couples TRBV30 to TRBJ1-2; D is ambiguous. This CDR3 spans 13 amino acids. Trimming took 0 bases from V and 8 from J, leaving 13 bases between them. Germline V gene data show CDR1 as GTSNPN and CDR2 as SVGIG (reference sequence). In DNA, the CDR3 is TGTGCCTGGAGTGTATCCGCAGTGGAGGGCTACACCTTC. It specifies CAWSVSAVEGYTF.

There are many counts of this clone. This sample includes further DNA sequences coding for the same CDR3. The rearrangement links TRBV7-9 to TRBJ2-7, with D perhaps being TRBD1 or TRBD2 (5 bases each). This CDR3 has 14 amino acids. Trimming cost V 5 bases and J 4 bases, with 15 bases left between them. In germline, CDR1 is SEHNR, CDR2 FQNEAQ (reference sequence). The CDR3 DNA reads TGTGCCAGCAGCGGAGGTGGGGACCAATACGAGCAGTACTTC. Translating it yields CASSGGGDQYEQYF.

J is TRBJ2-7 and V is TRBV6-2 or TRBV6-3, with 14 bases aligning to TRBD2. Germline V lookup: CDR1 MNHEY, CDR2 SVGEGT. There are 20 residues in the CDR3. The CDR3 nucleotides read TGTGAAAGCAGTTACCCCTCGACTAGCGGGAGGGCATTTGTTCGAGGCGAGCAGTACTTC. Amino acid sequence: CESSYPSTSGRAFVRGEQYF.

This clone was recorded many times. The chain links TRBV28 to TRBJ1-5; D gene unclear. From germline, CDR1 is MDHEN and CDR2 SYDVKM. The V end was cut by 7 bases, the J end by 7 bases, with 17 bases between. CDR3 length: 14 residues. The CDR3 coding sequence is TGTGCCAGCACCTCACTAGGGAGGGTACAGCCCCAGCATTTT. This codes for CASTSLGRVQPQHF.

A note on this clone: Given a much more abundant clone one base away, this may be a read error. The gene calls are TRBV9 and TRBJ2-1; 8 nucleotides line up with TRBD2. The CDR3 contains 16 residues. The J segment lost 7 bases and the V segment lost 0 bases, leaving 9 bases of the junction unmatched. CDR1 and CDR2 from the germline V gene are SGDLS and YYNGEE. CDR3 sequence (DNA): TGTGCCAGCAGCGTAGTAGCGGGAATCGGTGTAAATGAGCAGTTCTTC. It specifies CASSVVAGIGVNEQFF.

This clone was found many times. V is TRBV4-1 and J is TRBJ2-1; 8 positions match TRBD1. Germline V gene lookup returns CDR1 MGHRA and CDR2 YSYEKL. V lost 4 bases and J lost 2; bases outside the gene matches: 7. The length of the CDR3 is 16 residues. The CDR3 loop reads CASSPSGQGTYNEQFF. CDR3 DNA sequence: TGCGCCAGCAGCCCGAGCGGACAGGGAACCTACAATGAGCAGTTCTTC.

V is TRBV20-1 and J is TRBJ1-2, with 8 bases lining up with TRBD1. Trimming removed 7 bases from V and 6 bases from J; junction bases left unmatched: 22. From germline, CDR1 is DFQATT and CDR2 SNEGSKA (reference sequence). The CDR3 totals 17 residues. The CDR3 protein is CSVGDNDPGQVPDGYTF. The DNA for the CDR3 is TGCAGTGTGGGTGACAACGATCCGGGACAGGTGCCTGATGGCTACACCTTC.

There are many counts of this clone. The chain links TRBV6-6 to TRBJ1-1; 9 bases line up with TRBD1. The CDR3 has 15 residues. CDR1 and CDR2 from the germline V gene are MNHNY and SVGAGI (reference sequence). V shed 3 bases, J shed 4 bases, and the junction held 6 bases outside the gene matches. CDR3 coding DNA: TGTGCCAGCAGTTATCGCGGACAGGGGTCCACTGAAGCTTTCTTT. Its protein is CASSYRGQGSTEAFF.

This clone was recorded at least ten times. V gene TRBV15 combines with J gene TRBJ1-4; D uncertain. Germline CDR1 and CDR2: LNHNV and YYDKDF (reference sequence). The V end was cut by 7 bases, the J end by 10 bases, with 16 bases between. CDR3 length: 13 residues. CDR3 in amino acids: CATNPAAGGKLFF. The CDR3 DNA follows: TGTGCCACCAACCCTGCGGCAGGAGGAAAACTGTTTTTT. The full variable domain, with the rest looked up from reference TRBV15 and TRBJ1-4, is DAMVIQNPRYQVTQFGKPVTLSCSQTLNHNVMYWYQQKSSQAPKLLFHYYDKDFNNEADTPDNFQSRRPNTSFCFLDIRSPGLGDTAMYLCATNPAAGGKLFFGSGTQLSVL.

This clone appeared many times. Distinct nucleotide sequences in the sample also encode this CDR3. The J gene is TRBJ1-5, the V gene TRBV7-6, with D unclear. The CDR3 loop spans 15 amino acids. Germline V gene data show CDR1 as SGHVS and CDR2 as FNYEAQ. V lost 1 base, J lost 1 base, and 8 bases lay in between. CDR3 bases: TGTGCCAGCAGCTTAGGAGGGCGAAGCAATCAGCCCCAGCATTTT. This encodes CASSLGGRSNQPQHF.

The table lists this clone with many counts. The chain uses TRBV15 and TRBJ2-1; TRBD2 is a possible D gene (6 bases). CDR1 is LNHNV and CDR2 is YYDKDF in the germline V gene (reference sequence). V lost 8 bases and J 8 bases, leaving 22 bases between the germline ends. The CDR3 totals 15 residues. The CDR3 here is CATLGGLASRDEQFF. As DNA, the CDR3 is TGTGCCACCCTCGGAGGGCTAGCGAGTCGGGATGAGCAGTTCTTC.

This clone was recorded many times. The CDR3, as DNA: TGCGCCAGCAGCTTGGGAGGGGTTCTCGGCGAGCAGTACTTC. Translating it yields CASSLGGVLGEQYF. The chain carries TRBV5-1 and TRBJ2-7; D is tentatively TRBD1 or TRBD2 (5 bases each). There are 14 residues in the CDR3. V lost 0 bases and J lost 6, with 13 bases in between. Germline assignment: CDR1 SGHRS and CDR2 YFSETQ.

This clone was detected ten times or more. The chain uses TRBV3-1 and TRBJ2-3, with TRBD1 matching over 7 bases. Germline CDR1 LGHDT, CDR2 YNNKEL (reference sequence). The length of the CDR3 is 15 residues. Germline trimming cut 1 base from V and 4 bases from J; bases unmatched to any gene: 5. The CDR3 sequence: CASSQVTGLADTQYF. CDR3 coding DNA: TGTGCCAGCAGCCAAGTGACAGGGCTGGCAGATACGCAGTATTTT.

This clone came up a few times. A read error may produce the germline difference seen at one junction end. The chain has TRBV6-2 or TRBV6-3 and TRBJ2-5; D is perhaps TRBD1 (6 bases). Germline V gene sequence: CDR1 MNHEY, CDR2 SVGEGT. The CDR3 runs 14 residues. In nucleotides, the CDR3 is TGTGCCAGCAGTTACGATGGGGGCTCCGGGCCCCATTACTTC. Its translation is CASSYDGGSGPHYF.

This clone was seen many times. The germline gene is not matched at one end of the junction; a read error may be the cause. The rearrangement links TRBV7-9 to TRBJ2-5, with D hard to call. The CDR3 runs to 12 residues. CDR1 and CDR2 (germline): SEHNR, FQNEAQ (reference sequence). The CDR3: CASSLLQEAQYF. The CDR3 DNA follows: TGTGCCAGCAGCCTTCTCCAAGAGGCCCAGTACTTC.

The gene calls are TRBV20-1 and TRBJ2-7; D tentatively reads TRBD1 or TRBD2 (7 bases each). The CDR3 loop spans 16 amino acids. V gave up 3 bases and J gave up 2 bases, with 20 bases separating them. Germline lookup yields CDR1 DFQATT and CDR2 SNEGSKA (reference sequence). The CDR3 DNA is TGCAGTGCTAGTAAAGGGGGAGGGACAGCGGCCTACGAGCAGTACTTC. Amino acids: CSASKGGGTAAYEQYF.

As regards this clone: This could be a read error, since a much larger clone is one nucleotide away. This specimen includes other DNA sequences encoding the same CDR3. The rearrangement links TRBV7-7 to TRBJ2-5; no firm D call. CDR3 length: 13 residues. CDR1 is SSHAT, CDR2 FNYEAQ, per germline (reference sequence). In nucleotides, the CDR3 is TGTGCTAGCAGCCCCGGTACACTAGAGACCCAGTACTTC. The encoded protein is CASSPGTLETQYF.

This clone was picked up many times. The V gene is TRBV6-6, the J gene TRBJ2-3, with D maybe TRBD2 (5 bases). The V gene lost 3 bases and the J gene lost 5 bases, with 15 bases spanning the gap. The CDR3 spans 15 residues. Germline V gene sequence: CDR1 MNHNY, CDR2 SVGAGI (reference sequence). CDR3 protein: CASSYSPRAGDTQYF. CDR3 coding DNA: TGTGCCAGCAGTTATTCACCCCGGGCGGGAGATACGCAGTATTTT.